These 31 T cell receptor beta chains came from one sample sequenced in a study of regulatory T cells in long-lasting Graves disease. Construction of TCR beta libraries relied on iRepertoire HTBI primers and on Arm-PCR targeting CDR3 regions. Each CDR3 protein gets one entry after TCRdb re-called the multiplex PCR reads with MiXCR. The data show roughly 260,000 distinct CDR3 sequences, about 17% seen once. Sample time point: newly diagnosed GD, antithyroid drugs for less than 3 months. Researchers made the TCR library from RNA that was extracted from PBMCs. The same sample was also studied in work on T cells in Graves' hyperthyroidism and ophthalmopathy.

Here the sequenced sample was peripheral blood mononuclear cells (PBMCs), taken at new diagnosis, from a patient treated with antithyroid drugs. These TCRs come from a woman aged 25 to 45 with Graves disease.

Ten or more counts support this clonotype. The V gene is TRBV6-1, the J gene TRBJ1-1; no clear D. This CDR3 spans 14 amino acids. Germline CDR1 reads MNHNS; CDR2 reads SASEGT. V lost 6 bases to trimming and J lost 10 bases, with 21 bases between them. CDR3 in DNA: TGTGCCAGCAGCCTCGGGTTAGGCCAGAAGGGAGCTTTCTTT. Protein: CASSLGLGQKGAFF.

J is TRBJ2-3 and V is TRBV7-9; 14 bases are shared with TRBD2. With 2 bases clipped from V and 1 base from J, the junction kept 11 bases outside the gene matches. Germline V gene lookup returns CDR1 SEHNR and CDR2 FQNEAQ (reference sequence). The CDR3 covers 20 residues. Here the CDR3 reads CASSLPPGLAGGRRTDTQYF. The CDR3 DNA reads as TGTGCCAGCAGCTTACCCCCAGGACTAGCGGGGGGCCGTCGCACAGATACGCAGTATTTT.

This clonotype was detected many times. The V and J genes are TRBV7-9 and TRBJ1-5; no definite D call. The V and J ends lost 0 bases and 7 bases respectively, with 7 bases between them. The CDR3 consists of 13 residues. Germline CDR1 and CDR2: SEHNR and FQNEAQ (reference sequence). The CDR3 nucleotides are TGTGCCAGCAGCTTAGCCCTGAACCAGCCCCAGCATTTT. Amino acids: CASSLALNQPQHF.

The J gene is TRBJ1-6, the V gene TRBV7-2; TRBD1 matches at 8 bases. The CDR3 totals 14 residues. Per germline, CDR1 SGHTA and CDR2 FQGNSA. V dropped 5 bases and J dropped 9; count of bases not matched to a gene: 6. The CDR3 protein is CASSPGTGVSPLHF. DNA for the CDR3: TGTGCCAGCAGCCCCGGGACAGGAGTTTCACCCCTCCACTTT.

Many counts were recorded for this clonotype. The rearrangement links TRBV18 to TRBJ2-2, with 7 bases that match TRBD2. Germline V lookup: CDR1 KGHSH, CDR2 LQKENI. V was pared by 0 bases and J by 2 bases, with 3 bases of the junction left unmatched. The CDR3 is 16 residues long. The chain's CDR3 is CASSPPASGNTGELFF. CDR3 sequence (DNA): TGTGCCAGCTCACCACCGGCTAGCGGCAACACCGGGGAGCTGTTTTTT.

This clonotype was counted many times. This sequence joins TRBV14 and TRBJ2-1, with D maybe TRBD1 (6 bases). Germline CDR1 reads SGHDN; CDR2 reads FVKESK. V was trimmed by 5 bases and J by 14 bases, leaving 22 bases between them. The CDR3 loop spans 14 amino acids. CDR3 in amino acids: CASSGTGKRAREFF. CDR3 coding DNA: TGTGCCAGCAGCGGCACAGGGAAAAGAGCCAGGGAGTTCTTC. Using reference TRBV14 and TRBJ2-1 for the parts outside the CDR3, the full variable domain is EAGVTQFPSHSVIEKGQTVTLRCDPISGHDNLYWYRRVMGKEIKFLLHFVKESKQDESGMPNNRFLAERTGGTYSTLKVQPAELEDSGVYFCASSGTGKRAREFFGPGTRLTVL.

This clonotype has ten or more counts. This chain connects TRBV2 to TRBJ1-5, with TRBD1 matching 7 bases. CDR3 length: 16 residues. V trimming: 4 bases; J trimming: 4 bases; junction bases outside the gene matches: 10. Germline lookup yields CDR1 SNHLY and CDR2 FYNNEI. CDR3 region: CASSAGQDTLNQPQHF. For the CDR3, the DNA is TGTGCCAGCAGTGCTGGACAGGACACCTTAAATCAGCCCCAGCATTTT.

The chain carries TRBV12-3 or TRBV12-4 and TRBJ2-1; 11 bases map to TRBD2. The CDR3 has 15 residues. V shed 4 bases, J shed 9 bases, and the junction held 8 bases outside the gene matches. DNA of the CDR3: TGTGCCAGCAGTTCCGTAGCGGGGGGGCCCCCTGAGCAGTTCTTC. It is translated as CASSSVAGGPPEQFF.

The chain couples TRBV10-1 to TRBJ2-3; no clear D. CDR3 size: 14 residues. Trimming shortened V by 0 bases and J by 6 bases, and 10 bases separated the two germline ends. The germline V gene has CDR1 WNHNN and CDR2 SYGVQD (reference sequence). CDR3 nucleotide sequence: TGCGCCAGCAGTGAGTCCCATGTAAGGGATACGCAGTATTTT. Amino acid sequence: CASSESHVRDTQYF.

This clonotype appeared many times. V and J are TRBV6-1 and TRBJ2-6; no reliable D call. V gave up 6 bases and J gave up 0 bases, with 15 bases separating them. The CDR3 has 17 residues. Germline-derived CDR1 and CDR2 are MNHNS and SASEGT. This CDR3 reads CASSGSSKGSGANVLTF. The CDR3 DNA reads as TGTGCCAGCAGCGGGTCCAGTAAGGGCTCTGGGGCCAACGTCCTGACTTTC.

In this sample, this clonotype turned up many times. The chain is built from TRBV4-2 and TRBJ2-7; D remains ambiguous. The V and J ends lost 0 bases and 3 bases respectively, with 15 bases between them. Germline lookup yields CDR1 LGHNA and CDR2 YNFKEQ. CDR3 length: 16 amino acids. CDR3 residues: CASSQDIQVRNYEQYF. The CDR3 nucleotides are TGTGCCAGCAGCCAAGATATACAAGTTCGGAACTACGAGCAGTACTTC.

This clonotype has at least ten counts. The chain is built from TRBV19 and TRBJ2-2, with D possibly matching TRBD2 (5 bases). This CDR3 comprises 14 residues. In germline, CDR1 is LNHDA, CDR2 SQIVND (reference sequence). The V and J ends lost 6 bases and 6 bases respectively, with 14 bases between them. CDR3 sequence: CASRSGIGPGELFF. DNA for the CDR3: TGTGCCAGTAGGTCGGGGATCGGTCCCGGGGAGCTGTTTTTT.

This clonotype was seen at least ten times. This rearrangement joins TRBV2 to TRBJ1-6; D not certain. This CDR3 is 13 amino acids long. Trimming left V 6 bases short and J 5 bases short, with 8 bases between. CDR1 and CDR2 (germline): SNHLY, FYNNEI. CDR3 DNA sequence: TGTGCCAGCAGCGACGAGAATAATTCACCCCTCCACTTT. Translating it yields CASSDENNSPLHF.

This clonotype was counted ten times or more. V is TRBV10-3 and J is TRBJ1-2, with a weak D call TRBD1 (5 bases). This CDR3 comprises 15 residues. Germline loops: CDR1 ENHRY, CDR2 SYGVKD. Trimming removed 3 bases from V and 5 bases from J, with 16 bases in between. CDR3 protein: CAISESSQGRYGYTF. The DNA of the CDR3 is TGTGCCATCAGTGAATCTAGCCAGGGAAGGTATGGCTACACCTTC.

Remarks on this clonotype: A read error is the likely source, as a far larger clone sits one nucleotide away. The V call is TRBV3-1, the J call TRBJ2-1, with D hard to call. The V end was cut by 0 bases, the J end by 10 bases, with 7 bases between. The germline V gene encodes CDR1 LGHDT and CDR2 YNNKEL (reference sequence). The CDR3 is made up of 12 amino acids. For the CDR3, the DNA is TGTGCCAGCAGCCAAGATCAGGACGAGCAGTTCTTC. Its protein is CASSQDQDEQFF.

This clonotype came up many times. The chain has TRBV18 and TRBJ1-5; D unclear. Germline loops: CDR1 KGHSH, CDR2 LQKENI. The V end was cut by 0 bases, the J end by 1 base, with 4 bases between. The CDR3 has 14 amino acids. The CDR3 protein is CASSPPASNQPQHF. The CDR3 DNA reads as TGTGCCAGCTCACCACCGGCGAGCAATCAGCCCCAGCATTTT.

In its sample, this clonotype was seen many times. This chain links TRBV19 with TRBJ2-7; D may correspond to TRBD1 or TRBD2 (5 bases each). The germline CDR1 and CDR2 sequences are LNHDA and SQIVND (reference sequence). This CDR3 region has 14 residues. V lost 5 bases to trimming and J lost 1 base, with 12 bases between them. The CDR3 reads CASSQGPRSYEQYF. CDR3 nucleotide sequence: TGTGCCAGTAGTCAGGGACCGAGATCCTACGAGCAGTACTTC.

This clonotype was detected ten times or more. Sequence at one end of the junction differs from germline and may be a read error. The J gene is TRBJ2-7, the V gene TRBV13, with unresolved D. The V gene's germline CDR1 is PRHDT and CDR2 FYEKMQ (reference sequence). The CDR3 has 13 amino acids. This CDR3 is CASSLAHFYEQYF. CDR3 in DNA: TGCGCCAGCAGCTTGGCACACTTCTACGAGCAGTACTTC.

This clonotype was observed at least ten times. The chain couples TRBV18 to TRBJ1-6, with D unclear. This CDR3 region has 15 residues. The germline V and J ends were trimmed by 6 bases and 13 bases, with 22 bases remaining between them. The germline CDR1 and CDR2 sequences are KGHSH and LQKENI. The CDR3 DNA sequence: TGTGCCAGCTCTACACAAAGGGAGGGATCCTCGCCCCTCCACTTT. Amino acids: CASSTQREGSSPLHF.

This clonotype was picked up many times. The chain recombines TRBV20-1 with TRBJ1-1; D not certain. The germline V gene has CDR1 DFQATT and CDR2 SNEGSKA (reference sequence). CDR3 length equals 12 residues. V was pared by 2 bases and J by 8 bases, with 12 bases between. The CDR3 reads CSARPKQREAFF. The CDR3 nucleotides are TGCAGTGCTAGACCGAAACAGCGAGAAGCTTTCTTT.

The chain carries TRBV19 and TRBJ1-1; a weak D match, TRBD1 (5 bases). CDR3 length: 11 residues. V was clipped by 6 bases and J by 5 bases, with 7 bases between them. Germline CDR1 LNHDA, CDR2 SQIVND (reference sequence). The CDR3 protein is CASRRQTEAFF. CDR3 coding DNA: TGTGCCAGTAGGCGACAGACTGAAGCTTTCTTT. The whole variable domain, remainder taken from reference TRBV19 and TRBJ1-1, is DGGITQSPKYLFRKEGQNVTLSCEQNLNHDAMYWYRQDPGQGLRLIYYSQIVNDFQKGDIAEGYSVSREKKESFPLTVTSAQKNPTAFYLCASRRQTEAFFGQGTRLTVV.

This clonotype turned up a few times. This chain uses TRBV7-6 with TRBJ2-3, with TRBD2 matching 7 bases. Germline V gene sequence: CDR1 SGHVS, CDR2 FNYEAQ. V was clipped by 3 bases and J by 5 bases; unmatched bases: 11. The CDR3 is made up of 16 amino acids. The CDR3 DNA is TGTGCCAGCAGCTTCCCCCTAGGCGGGGAGGGAGATACGCAGTATTTT. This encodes CASSFPLGGEGDTQYF. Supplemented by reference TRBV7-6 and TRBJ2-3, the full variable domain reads GAGVSQSPRYKVTKRGQDVALRCDPISGHVSLYWYRQALGQGPEFLTYFNYEAQQDKSGLPNDRFSAERPEGSISTLTIQRTEQRDSAMYRCASSFPLGGEGDTQYFGPGTRLTVL.

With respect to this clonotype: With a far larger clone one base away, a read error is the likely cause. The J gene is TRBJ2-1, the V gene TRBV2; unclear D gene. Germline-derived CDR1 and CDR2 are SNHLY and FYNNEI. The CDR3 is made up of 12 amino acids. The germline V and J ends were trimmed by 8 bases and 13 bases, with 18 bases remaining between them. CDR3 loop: CASLSWRETQFF. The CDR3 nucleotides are TGTGCCAGCCTCTCGTGGAGAGAGACCCAGTTCTTC.

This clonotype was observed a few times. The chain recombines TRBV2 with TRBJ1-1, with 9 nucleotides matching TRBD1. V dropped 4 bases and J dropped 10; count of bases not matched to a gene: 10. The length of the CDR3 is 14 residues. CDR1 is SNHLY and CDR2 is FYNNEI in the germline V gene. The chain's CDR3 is CASSGYTGGLGAFF. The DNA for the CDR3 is TGTGCCAGCAGTGGGTACACAGGGGGCTTGGGAGCTTTCTTT. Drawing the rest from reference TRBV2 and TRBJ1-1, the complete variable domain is EPEVTQTPSHQVTQMGQEVILRCVPISNHLYFYWYRQILGQKVEFLVSFYNNEISEKSEIFDDQFSVERPDGSNFTLKIRSTKLEDSAMYFCASSGYTGGLGAFFGQGTRLTVV.

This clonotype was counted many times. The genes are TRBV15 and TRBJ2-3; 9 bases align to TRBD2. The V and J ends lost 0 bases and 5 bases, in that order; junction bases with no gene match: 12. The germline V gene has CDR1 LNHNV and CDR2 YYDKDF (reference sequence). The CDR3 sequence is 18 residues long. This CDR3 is CATSRDQVSGGPGDTQYF. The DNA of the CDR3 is TGTGCCACCAGCAGAGATCAAGTTAGCGGGGGACCGGGAGATACGCAGTATTTT.

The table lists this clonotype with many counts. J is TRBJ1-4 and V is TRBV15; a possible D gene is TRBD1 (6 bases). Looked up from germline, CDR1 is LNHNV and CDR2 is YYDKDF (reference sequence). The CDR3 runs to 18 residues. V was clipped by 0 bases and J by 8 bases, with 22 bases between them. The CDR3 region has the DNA TGTGCCACCAGCAGAGATCCACCCGTGAGACAGGAGGGGGAAAAACTGTTTTTT. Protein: CATSRDPPVRQEGEKLFF.

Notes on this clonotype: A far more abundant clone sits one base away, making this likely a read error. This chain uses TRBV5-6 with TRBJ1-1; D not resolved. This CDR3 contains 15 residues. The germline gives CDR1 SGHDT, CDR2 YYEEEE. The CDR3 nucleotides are TGTGCCGGCAGTCCAAGGGTAGGATGGAACACTGAAGCTTTCTTT. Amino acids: CAGSPRVGWNTEAFF.

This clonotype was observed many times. CDR3 coding DNA: TGTGCCAGCTCTTCGGGACAGGGTCACGATGAGCAGTTCTTC. Translation: CASSSGQGHDEQFF. This chain uses TRBV18 with TRBJ2-1, with 9 bases that match TRBD1. CDR3 size: 14 residues. Germline CDR1 is KGHSH and CDR2 is LQKENI. J gave up 8 bases and V 6 bases, and 8 bases lay outside the gene matches.

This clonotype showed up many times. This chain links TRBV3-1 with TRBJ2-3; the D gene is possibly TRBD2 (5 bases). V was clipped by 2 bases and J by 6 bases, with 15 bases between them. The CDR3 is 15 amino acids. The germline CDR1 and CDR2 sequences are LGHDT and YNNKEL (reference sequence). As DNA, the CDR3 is TGTGCCAGCAGCCAAACGTCGTGGTCGGGGGATACGCAGTATTTT. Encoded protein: CASSQTSWSGDTQYF.

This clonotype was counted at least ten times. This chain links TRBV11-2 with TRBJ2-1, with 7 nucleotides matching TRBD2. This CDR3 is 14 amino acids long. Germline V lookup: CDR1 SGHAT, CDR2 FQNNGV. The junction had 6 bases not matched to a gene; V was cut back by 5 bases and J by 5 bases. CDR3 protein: CASSPRGRNNEQFF. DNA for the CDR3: TGTGCCAGCAGCCCGCGGGGGAGAAACAATGAGCAGTTCTTC.

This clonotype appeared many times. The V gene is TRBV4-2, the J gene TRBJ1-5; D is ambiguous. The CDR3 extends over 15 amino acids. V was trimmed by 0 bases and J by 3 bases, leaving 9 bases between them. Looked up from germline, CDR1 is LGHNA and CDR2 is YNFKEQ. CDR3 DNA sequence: TGTGCCAGCAGCCAAGAAGACCGACTCAATCAGCCCCAGCATTTT. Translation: CASSQEDRLNQPQHF.